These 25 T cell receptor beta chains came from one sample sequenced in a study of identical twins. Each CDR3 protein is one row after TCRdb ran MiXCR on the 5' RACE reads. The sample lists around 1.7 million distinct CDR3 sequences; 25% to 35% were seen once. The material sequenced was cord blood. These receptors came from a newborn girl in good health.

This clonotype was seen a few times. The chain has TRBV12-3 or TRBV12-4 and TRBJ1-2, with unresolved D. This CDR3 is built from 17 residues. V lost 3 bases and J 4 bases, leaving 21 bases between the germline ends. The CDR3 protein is CASSFRAGPREFYGYTF. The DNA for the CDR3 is TGTGCCAGCAGTTTTAGGGCCGGGCCAAGGGAGTTCTATGGCTACACCTTC.

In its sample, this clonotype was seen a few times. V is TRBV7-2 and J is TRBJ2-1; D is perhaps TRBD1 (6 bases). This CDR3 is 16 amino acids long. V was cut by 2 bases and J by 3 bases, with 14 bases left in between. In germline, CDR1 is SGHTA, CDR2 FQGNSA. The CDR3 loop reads CASSLFSARGYNEQFF. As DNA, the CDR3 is TGTGCCAGCAGCTTATTTAGCGCCAGGGGCTACAATGAGCAGTTCTTC.

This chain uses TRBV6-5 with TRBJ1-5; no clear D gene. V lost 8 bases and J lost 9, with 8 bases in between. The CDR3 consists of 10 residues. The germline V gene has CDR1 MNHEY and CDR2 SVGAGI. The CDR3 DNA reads TGTGCCAGCGGGATCTTGCCCCAGCATTTT. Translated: CASGILPQHF.

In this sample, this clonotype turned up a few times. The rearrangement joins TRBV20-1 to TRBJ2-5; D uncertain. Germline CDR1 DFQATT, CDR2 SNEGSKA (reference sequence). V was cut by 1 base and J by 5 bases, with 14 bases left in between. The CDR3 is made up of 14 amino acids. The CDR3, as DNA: TGCAGTGCTAGAGTTAGGAGTCCGCAGGAGACCCAGTACTTC. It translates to CSARVRSPQETQYF.

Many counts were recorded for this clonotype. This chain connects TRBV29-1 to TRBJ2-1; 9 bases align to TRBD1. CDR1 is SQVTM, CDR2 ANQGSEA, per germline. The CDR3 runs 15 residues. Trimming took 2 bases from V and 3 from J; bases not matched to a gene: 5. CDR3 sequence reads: CSVETTTGGYNEQFF. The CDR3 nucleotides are TGCAGCGTTGAAACTACGACAGGGGGCTACAATGAGCAGTTCTTC.

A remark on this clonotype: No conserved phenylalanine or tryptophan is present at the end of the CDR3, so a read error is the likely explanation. The CDR3 nucleotides are TGCAGCGTTGGGGGTACAGGGTTCAACTATGGCTACACCTCC. Residues: CSVGGTGFNYGYTS. The chain employs TRBV29-1 and TRBJ1-2; possibly TRBD1 for D (6 bases). Trimming took 4 bases from V and 2 from J, leaving 14 bases between them. Germline assignment: CDR1 SQVTM and CDR2 ANQGSEA. CDR3 size: 14 residues.

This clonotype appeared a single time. CDR3 in amino acids: CASSLTGTSFHNEQYF. DNA for the CDR3: TGTGCCAGCAGCTTGACCGGGACTAGCTTCCACAATGAGCAGTACTTC. The chain joins TRBV5-6 to TRBJ2-7, with TRBD2 matching over 9 bases. Germline loops: CDR1 SGHDT, CDR2 YYEEEE. The ends lost 1 base at V and 7 bases at J; junction bases unmatched: 12. This CDR3 comprises 16 residues.

The CDR3 loop is CASSQYFRTSGNTIYF. For the CDR3, the DNA is TGTGCCAGCAGCCAGTACTTTCGGACCTCTGGAAACACCATATATTTT. This chain uses TRBV4-2 with TRBJ1-3; no definite D call. Germline V gives CDR1 LGHNA, CDR2 YNFKEQ. This CDR3 comprises 16 residues. Trimming pared 3 bases from V and 0 bases from J, leaving 12 bases between.

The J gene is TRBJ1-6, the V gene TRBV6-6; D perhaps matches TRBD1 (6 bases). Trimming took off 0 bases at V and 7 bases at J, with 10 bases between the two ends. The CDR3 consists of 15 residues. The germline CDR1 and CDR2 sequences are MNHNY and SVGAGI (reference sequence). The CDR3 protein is CASSYSGHENSPLHF. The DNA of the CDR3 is TGTGCCAGCAGTTACTCGGGACATGAAAATTCACCCCTCCACTTT.

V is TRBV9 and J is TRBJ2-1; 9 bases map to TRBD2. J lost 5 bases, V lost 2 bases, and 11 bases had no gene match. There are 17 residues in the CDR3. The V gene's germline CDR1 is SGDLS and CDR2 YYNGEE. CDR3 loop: CASSVTGLAKANNEQFF. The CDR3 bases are TGTGCCAGCAGCGTTACGGGACTAGCCAAAGCAAACAATGAGCAGTTCTTC. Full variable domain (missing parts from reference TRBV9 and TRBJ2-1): DSGVTQTPKHLITATGQRVTLRCSPRSGDLSVYWYQQSLDQGLQFLIQYYNGEERAKGNILERFSAQQFPDLHSELNLSSLELGDSALYFCASSVTGLAKANNEQFFGPGTRLTVL.

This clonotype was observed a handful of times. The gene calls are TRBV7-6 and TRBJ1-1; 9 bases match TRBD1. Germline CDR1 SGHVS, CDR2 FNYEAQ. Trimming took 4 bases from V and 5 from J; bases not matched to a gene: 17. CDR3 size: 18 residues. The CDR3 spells CASSSRLGNRGRRTEAFF. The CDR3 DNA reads TGTGCCAGCAGCTCAAGACTAGGTAACAGGGGGCGCAGGACTGAAGCTTTCTTT. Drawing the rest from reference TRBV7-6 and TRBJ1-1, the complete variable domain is GAGVSQSPRYKVTKRGQDVALRCDPISGHVSLYWYRQALGQGPEFLTYFNYEAQQDKSGLPNDRFSAERPEGSISTLTIQRTEQRDSAMYRCASSSRLGNRGRRTEAFFGQGTRLTVV.

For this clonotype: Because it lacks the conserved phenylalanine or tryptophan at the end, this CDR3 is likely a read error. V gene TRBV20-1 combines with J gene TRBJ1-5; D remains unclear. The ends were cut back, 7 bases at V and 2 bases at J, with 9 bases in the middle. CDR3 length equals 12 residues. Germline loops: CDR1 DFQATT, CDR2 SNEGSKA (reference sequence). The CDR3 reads CSGARGNQPQHV. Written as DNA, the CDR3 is TGCAGTGGGGCTAGGGGCAATCAGCCCCAGCATGTT.

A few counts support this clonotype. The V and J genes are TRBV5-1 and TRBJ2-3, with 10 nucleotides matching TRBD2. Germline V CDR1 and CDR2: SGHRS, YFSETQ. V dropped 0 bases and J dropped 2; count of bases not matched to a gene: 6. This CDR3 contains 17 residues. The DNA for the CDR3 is TGCGCCAGCAGCTTGGCTAATAGCGGGAGGACCACAGATACGCAGTATTTT. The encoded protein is CASSLANSGRTTDTQYF.

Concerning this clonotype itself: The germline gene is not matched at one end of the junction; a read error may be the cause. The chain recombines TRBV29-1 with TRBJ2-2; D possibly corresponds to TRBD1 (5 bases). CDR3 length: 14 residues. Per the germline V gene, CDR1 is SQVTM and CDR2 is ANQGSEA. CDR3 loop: CGVVGRGNTGELFF. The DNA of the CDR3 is TGCGGCGTTGTGGGGCGAGGGAACACCGGGGAGCTGTTTTTT.

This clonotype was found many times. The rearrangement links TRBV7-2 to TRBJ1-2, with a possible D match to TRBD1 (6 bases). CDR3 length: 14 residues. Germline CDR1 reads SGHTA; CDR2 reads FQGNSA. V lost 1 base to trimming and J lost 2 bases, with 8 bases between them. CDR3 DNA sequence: TGTGCCAGCAGCTTAGGGGGACAAAACTATGGCTACACCTTC. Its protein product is CASSLGGQNYGYTF.

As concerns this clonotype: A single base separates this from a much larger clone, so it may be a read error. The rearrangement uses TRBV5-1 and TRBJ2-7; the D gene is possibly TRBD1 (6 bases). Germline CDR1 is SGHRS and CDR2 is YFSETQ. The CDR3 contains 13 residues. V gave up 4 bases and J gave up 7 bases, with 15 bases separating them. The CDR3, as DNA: TGCGCCAGCAGCACGGACAGAATCGATGAGCAGTACTTC. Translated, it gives CASSTDRIDEQYF.

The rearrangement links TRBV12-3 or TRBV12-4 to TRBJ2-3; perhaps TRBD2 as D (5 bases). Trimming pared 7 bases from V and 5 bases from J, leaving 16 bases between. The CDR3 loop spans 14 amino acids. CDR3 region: CASTQGLAGDTQYF. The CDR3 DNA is TGTGCCAGCACCCAAGGGCTAGCTGGAGATACGCAGTATTTT.

CDR3 protein: CASSPFSGRATQYF. In DNA, the CDR3 is TGTGCCAGCAGCCCGTTCAGCGGGAGGGCTACGCAGTATTTT. This chain links TRBV6-4 with TRBJ2-3; 10 bases align to TRBD2. Germline CDR1 reads MRHNA; CDR2 reads SNTAGT. After removal of 6 bases from V and 8 bases from J, the junction contained 8 bases not matched to a gene. The CDR3 sequence is 14 residues long.

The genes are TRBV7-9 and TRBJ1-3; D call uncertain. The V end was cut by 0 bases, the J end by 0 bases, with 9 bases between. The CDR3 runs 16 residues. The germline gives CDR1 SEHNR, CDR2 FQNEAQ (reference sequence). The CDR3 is CASSLAGQVSGNTIYF. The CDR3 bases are TGTGCCAGCAGCTTAGCAGGGCAGGTCTCTGGAAACACCATATATTTT.

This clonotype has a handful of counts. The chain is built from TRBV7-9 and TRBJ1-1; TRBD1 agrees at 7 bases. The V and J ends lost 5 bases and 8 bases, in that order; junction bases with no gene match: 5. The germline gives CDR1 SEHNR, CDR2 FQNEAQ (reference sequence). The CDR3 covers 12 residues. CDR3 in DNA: TGTGCCAGCAGCGTTGGGACAGTCGAAGCTTTCTTT. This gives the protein CASSVGTVEAFF. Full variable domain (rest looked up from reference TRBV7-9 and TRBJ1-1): DTGVSQNPRHKITKRGQNVTFRCDPISEHNRLYWYRQTLGQGPEFLTYFQNEAQLEKSRLLSDRFSAERPKGSFSTLEIQRTEQGDSAMYLCASSVGTVEAFFGQGTRLTVV.

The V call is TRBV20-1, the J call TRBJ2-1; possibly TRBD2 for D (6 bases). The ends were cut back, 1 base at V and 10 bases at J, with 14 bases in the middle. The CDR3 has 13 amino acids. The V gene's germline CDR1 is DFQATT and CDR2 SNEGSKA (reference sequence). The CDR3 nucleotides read TGCAGTGCTAGAGCTTGGGGGGTCTACGAGCAGTTCTTC. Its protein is CSARAWGVYEQFF.

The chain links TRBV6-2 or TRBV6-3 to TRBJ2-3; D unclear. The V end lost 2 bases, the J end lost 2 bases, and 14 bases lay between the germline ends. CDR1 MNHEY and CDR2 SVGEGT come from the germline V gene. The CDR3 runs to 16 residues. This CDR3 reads CASSYVRRWDTDTQYF. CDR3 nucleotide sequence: TGTGCCAGCAGTTACGTTAGAAGGTGGGACACAGATACGCAGTATTTT.

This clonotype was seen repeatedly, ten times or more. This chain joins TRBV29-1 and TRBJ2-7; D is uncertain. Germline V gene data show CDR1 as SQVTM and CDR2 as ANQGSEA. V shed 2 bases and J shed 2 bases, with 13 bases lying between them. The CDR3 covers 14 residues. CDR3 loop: CSVESPAYPYEQYF. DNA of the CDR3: TGCAGCGTTGAAAGCCCAGCTTATCCCTACGAGCAGTACTTC.

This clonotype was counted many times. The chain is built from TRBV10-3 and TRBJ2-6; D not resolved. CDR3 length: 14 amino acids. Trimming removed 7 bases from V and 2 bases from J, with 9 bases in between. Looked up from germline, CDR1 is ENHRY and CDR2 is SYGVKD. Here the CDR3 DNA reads TGTGCCATCAAAAGCTTCACTGGGGCCAACGTCCTGACTTTC. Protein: CAIKSFTGANVLTF.

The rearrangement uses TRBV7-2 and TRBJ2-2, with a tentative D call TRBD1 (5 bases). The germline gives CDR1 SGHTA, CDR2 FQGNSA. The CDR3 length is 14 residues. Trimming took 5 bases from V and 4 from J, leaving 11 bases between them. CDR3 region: CASSIREGTGELFF. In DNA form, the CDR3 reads TGTGCCAGCAGCATCAGGGAAGGCACCGGGGAGCTGTTTTTT.